This T cell receptor (beta chain) emerged from a study of blood T cell repertoires in COVID-19. Study context: PBMCs, B-cell-depleted T cells, or T cells were the source of the cDNA or gDNA that made up the material.

Original data processing: Researchers report that nucleated cell counts were estimated from reference gene primer amplification. This table comes from immunoSEQ multiplex PCR, and its TCRdb copy is limited to in-frame clones, with some not included. The DNA gave D and trimming, while V, J and clone size come from that table. Among 79,000 or so clones listed, 85% were seen once. CDR3 size: 13 residues. V was clipped by 1 base and J by 6 bases, with 6 bases between them. Germline loops: CDR1 SEHNR, CDR2 FQNEAQ (reference sequence). Seattle-derived patients entered the study during active infection and were followed longitudinally.

The V call is TRBV7-9, the J call TRBJ2-2; D remains ambiguous. The material sequenced was peripheral blood. The clonotype comes from a man aged 55 to 69 with COVID-19, enrolled during active disease. The CDR3 nucleotides are TGTGCCAGCAGCTTAGAAGGAGCCGGGGAGCTGTTTTTT. Translating gives CASSLEGAGELFF.